This T cell receptor (beta chain) was sequenced during a study of blood T cell repertoires in COVID-19 (TCRdb year 2020). Background for the entire study: Collaborator samples came from the United States, Italy and Spain and covered acute and convalescent phases of COVID-19. The prospective study material was composed of cDNA or gDNA derived from T cells, B-cell-depleted T cells, or PBMCs. Deeply sampled blood TCRbeta repertoires from subjects exposed to, actively infected with, or recovered from COVID-19 were included in the dataset. The repertoires were released in a freely available public database meant as a resource for research on the immune response to SARS-CoV-2. The samples were drawn from the first 160 participants of the ongoing ImmuneRACE study and from over 950 subjects provided by 6 global collaborators. Nearly every sample came with metadata listing a de-identified subject ID, COVID-19 status, age in years and sex. HLA class I and class II types, where available, came from metadata supplied by the sample provider rather than from assay-based typing. The investigation overall reported the following: Clinical and demographic metadata were provided uncurated, with the amount varying by source and participant.

Comments on this clone: Its target antigen remains unknown. No quality values exist for individual bases; no much larger clone is one base distant.

TCRbeta CDR3 regions were amplified from genomic DNA using the immunoSEQ Assay, a bias-controlled multiplex PCR. The published analysis was carried out like this. Nucleated cell counts per sample were estimated from amplification of reference gene primers within the assay. Sequence reads were collapsed and filtered to measure the absolute abundance of every unique TCRbeta CDR3 rearrangement. For each sample, productive Simpson clonality was calculated as the square root of Simpson's diversity index across productive rearrangements. The source is immuneACCESS, and TCRdb retained only in-frame sequences with V and J called. Part of the clones is not carried over; for the studies checked, unresolved V genes explain less than half of this, and the remainder is unexplained. The V and J calls and clone size are taken from that table; D and trimming were inferred from the DNA. A total of 110,000 or so clones appear in this sample, more than 80% of them only once. The ten largest make up about 6.1% of the sample.

One collaborating source in Seattle enrolled patients during active infection and followed them longitudinally through the course of disease. Each collaborating institution followed its own protocols to collect whole blood in K2EDTA tubes. For TCRbeta analysis, collaborators shipped samples as frozen whole blood, isolated PBMCs, or DNA extracted from either of those sample types. The sequencing sample was made of peripheral blood. The source of this sequence is a woman aged 55-69 years with COVID-19, enrolled during active disease.

The CDR3 region: CASRSPGTGYTGELFF. The DNA is TGTGCCAGCAGAAGCCCCGGGACAGGGTACACCGGGGAGCTGTTTTTT. Here the chain combines TRBV2 and TRBJ2-2, with TRBD1 identical over 9 junction bases. From V the trimming removes 6 bases and from J it removes 3 bases, while the gene matches leave 8 bases of the junction unaccounted for. In the germline V gene, CDR1 corresponds to SNHLY and CDR2 to FYNNEI. Its CDR3 holds 16 amino acids, cysteine through phenylalanine. The only DNA kept is the CDR3, 48 bases in frame from the first base.